This TCR beta chain was obtained from a study of T cell repertoires in cytomegalovirus infection. Study details: CMV epitopes that were recently identified and HLA-C-restricted were used alongside well-studied HLA-B-restricted ones. Public TCR beta signatures marked donors with CMV infection and the matching HLA. Notes on the study in general: Predominance within the ex vivo response was attributable to HLA-C-restricted CMV-specific TCR beta clonotypes.

MiXCR, run by TCRdb on the reads, gives a single entry per CDR3 protein. The profile covers some 940,000 distinct CDR3 sequences, with roughly 30% appearing a single time and around 15% taken by the ten largest. About this clonotype: What it binds is not known.

Material: cultured CD8+ T cells from PBMCs, obtained from culture after CMV antigen stimulation. This receptor was identified in a human donor in good health (CMV status not recorded). Some clones in this sample may be carry-over from other donors' samples.

The CDR3 loop reads CASSLSRAHYEQYF. CDR3 DNA: TGTGCCAGCAGTTTATCGCGGGCTCACTACGAGCAGTACTTC. V is TRBV27 and J is TRBJ2-7; a possible D gene is TRBD2 (5 bases). CDR1 MNHEY and CDR2 SMNVEV come from the germline V gene (reference sequence). Trimming cost V 0 bases and J 3 bases, with 9 bases left between them. The CDR3 runs to 14 residues.